The T cell receptor (beta chain) described here comes from a study of blood T cell repertoires in COVID-19. Study in general: Sources were T cells, B-cell-depleted T cells, or PBMCs; the material itself was cDNA or gDNA.

Authors' data handling: By means of reference gene primer amplification, nucleated cell counts were estimated. The method was immunoSEQ multiplex PCR; TCRdb's version includes in-frame clones alone and lacks a portion of them. V and J calls and clone size are those listed in that table; D and trimming were worked out from the DNA. Among hundreds of thousands of clones listed, 83% were seen once. V was cut by 0 bases and J by 3 bases, with 9 bases left in between. Germline CDR1 SGHRS, CDR2 YFSETQ. The CDR3 is made up of 15 amino acids. This clone was recorded a few times. The study drew participants aged roughly 18 to 95 years from some 23 US areas. Exposed volunteers were people who met a COVID-19 case within 2 weeks before study entry.

This receptor was identified in a woman aged 50 to 60 who had been exposed to COVID-19. The sequenced sample consisted of PBMCs or T cells enriched from blood (not recorded which). The chain is built from TRBV5-1 and TRBJ1-4, with a possible D match to TRBD1 (5 bases). The CDR3 nucleotides are TGCGCCAGCAGCTTGGTGGGGGGTTCTAATGAAAAACTGTTTTTT. It specifies CASSLVGGSNEKLFF.